The entry below describes one T cell receptor beta chain. Its antigen is not known. Each TCR beta cDNA library carried unique molecular identifiers. TCRdb used MiXCR to reprocess the PCR reads, holding one entry per CDR3 protein. This sample has roughly 600,000 distinct CDR3 sequences, with 44% found just once. Per the germline V gene, CDR1 is DFQATT and CDR2 is SNEGSKA (reference sequence). The CDR3 totals 13 residues. Trimming took off 0 bases at V and 4 bases at J, with 7 bases between the two ends. These data come from a study of post-analysis software for immune sequencing data. At the level of the study: Relapsing-remitting, secondary progressive and progressive-relapsing forms of multiple sclerosis all featured among disease courses. Whole-study findings and limits: Same-batch samples co-clustered strongly by F measure. In patients, about 5 TRBV segments were more frequent than in controls, with TRBV5-6, TRBV5-1 and TRBV20-1 among them. Versus controls, multiple sclerosis patients showed significantly lower diversity (normalized Chao1).

The J gene is TRBJ1-5, the V gene TRBV20-1, with D possibly TRBD1 on 6 matching bases. The receptor was isolated from a girl between 5 and 17 years old with multiple sclerosis. The material sequenced was blood. This chain's CDR3 is CSARDTGNQPQHF. CDR3 in DNA: TGCAGTGCTAGAGACACAGGGAATCAGCCCCAGCATTTT.